This TCR beta chain was identified during a study of T-cell memory formation after mild COVID-19. Germline CDR1 is SEHNR and CDR2 is FQNEAQ (reference sequence). CDR3 length: 17 amino acids. V was trimmed by 0 bases and J by 4 bases, leaving 16 bases between them. MiXCR was run by TCRdb on the 5' RACE reads, yielding one entry per CDR3 protein. The table records about 290,000 distinct CDR3 sequences, more than 15% of them present only once. The TCR was taken from a man younger than 30 who had mild COVID-19 (a few samples of this study predate the infection). Cell type and time point are not known. The sequenced material came from PBMCs or a T cell subset sorted from them (not recorded which). V gene TRBV7-9 combines with J gene TRBJ2-1; tentatively, D is TRBD1 (7 bases). CDR3 sequence reads: CASSLARGTDRYNEQFF. The CDR3 DNA follows: TGTGCCAGCAGCTTAGCCCGGGGGACAGATCGGTACAATGAGCAGTTCTTC.